Shown below are 26 T cell receptor beta chains from a single sample sequenced in a study of blood T cell repertoires in COVID-19. This table comes from immunoSEQ multiplex PCR, and its TCRdb copy is limited to in-frame clones, with some not included. This table has 300,000 to 400,000 clones, approximately 89% appearing once. Sequences were obtained from peripheral blood. The receptors were gathered from a woman between 55 and 75 years old with COVID-19, enrolled during active disease.

The genes are TRBV19 and TRBJ2-7, with TRBD1 as a possible D gene (7 bases). Germline V gene lookup returns CDR1 LNHDA and CDR2 SQIVND (reference sequence). The CDR3 runs to 14 residues. Trimming removed 3 bases from V and 4 bases from J, with 13 bases in between. Here the CDR3 DNA reads TGTGCCAGTAGTATTCGCAGGGGGGAGTACGAGCAGTACTTC. This gives the protein CASSIRRGEYEQYF. The full variable domain, in which reference TRBV19 and TRBJ2-7 provide the parts outside the CDR3, is DGGITQSPKYLFRKEGQNVTLSCEQNLNHDAMYWYRQDPGQGLRLIYYSQIVNDFQKGDIAEGYSVSREKKESFPLTVTSAQKNPTAFYLCASSIRRGEYEQYFGPGTRLTVT.

V usage is TRBV7-2 and J usage is TRBJ2-1; 8 positions match TRBD2. Per germline, CDR1 SGHTA and CDR2 FQGNSA. The CDR3 runs to 17 residues. J lost 9 bases, V lost 0 bases, and 13 bases had no gene match. The CDR3, as DNA: TGTGCCAGCAGCTTAGCGCCAAGCGGGGGCCCGCGGGGTGAGCAGTTCTTC. This codes for CASSLAPSGGPRGEQFF.

V gene TRBV11-2 combines with J gene TRBJ2-7; 8 bases line up with TRBD1. CDR3 size: 17 residues. The ends lost 1 base at V and 1 base at J; junction bases unmatched: 9. Germline CDR1 SGHAT, CDR2 FQNNGV. CDR3 bases: TGTGCCAGCAGCTTAGCTTTTGTTAGGACAGGGTCCTACGAGCAGTACTTC. As protein: CASSLAFVRTGSYEQYF.

The chain carries TRBV2 and TRBJ1-6; D not certain. The CDR3 is 13 amino acids. The ends were cut back, 10 bases at V and 7 bases at J, with 14 bases in the middle. Germline-derived CDR1 and CDR2 are SNHLY and FYNNEI. DNA of the CDR3: TGTGCCACCTCCCGGGGTGGGAATTCACCCCTCCACTTT. It translates to CATSRGGNSPLHF.

The chain combines TRBV18 with TRBJ1-3; D remains unclear. V dropped 3 bases and J dropped 2 bases, with 8 bases sitting between them. The CDR3 is made up of 14 amino acids. From germline, CDR1 is KGHSH and CDR2 LQKENI. The CDR3 nucleotides read TGTGCCAGCTCACCCCGGGATACTGGAAACACCATATATTTT. This encodes CASSPRDTGNTIYF.

The chain carries TRBV29-1 and TRBJ2-1, with 13 bases matching TRBD2. Germline lookup yields CDR1 SQVTM and CDR2 ANQGSEA. The J segment lost 0 bases and the V segment lost 6 bases, leaving 14 bases of the junction unmatched. This CDR3 has 19 residues. CDR3 nucleotides: TGCAGCGTCCGAAGTAAACTAGCGGGGGGGCGAAACTCCTACAATGAGCAGTTCTTC. This gives the protein CSVRSKLAGGRNSYNEQFF.

The rearrangement uses TRBV2 and TRBJ2-7, with 8 bases fitting TRBD1. CDR1 SNHLY and CDR2 FYNNEI come from the germline V gene. The V gene end was trimmed by 6 bases and the J gene end by 4 bases; junction bases not matched to a gene: 8. The length of the CDR3 is 14 residues. CDR3 protein: CASRGTGESYEQYF. CDR3 DNA: TGTGCCAGCAGGGGGACAGGTGAAAGTTACGAGCAGTACTTC.

The chain combines TRBV7-2 with TRBJ2-3; 9 bases are shared with TRBD2. There are 15 residues in the CDR3. CDR1 is SGHTA, CDR2 FQGNSA, per germline. V lost 5 bases, J lost 0 bases, and 3 bases stayed unmatched. The CDR3 nucleotides are TGTGCCAGCAGCGTGACTAGCGGAAGCACAGATACGCAGTATTTT. Its translation: CASSVTSGSTDTQYF.

The gene calls are TRBV5-1 and TRBJ2-5; 9 bases are a match to TRBD1. Germline V gene sequence: CDR1 SGHRS, CDR2 YFSETQ. With 3 bases clipped from V and 2 bases from J, the junction kept 8 bases outside the gene matches. There are 16 residues in the CDR3. The CDR3 here is CASSWGGQGIQETQYF. The CDR3 DNA follows: TGCGCCAGCAGCTGGGGGGGACAGGGTATTCAAGAGACCCAGTACTTC.

This rearrangement joins TRBV11-2 to TRBJ2-5, with TRBD1 identical over 8 bases. Germline trimming cut 3 bases from V and 2 bases from J; bases unmatched to any gene: 5. The length of the CDR3 is 15 residues. The V gene's germline CDR1 is SGHAT and CDR2 FQNNGV. CDR3 DNA sequence: TGTGCCAGCAGCTTGAGGACAGGGACGCAAGAGACCCAGTACTTC. Amino acid sequence: CASSLRTGTQETQYF.

J is TRBJ1-1 and V is TRBV5-1, with D perhaps matching TRBD1 (6 bases). V was shortened by 7 bases and J by 4 bases, with 11 bases between the two germline ends. This CDR3 comprises 12 residues. CDR1 and CDR2 (germline): SGHRS, YFSETQ. The CDR3 DNA reads as TGCGCCAGCCGTGAGGGGGTCACTGAAGCTTTCTTT. Amino acid sequence: CASREGVTEAFF.

The chain couples TRBV6-4 to TRBJ1-2; 7 nucleotides agree with TRBD1. Germline V gives CDR1 MRHNA, CDR2 SNTAGT. Germline trimming cut 10 bases from V and 8 bases from J; bases unmatched to any gene: 10. The CDR3 totals 12 residues. The CDR3 region is CATRQGEGGYTF. Written as DNA, the CDR3 is TGTGCCACCAGACAGGGTGAGGGAGGCTACACCTTC.

This chain joins TRBV19 and TRBJ2-5; 7 bases match TRBD1. Germline trimming cut 4 bases from V and 3 bases from J; bases unmatched to any gene: 5. Germline V gene lookup returns CDR1 LNHDA and CDR2 SQIVND (reference sequence). This CDR3 has 14 amino acids. The CDR3 nucleotides read TGTGCCAGTAGTACCGGGACAGCTAAAGAGACCCAGTACTTC. Protein: CASSTGTAKETQYF.

The V call is TRBV12-5, the J call TRBJ1-3; D gene ambiguous. Trimming left V 1 base short and J 2 bases short, with 6 bases between. CDR1 and CDR2 from the germline V gene are LGHNT and FRNRAP. CDR3 size: 14 residues. Written as DNA, the CDR3 is TGTGCTAGTGGTTTGGGGCTTACTGGAAACACCATATATTTT. This encodes CASGLGLTGNTIYF.

V usage is TRBV5-1 and J usage is TRBJ1-2, with TRBD1 as a possible D gene (6 bases). The CDR3 is 13 amino acids. V was trimmed by 7 bases and J by 4 bases, leaving 14 bases between them. CDR1 SGHRS and CDR2 YFSETQ come from the germline V gene. The CDR3: CASHPDRLYGYTF. CDR3 sequence (DNA): TGCGCCAGCCACCCAGACAGGCTCTATGGCTACACCTTC.

This clone is a singleton in its sample. The V and J genes are TRBV5-1 and TRBJ2-1, with a tentative D call TRBD1 (6 bases). There are 13 residues in the CDR3. Germline V lookup: CDR1 SGHRS, CDR2 YFSETQ. Trimming pared 4 bases from V and 5 bases from J, leaving 10 bases between. Here the CDR3 DNA reads TGCGCCAGCAGCCGACAGGTCGACAATGAGCAGTTCTTC. Encoded protein: CASSRQVDNEQFF.

The genes are TRBV4-1 and TRBJ2-2; TRBD1 agrees at 7 bases. The germline V gene has CDR1 MGHRA and CDR2 YSYEKL. The CDR3 length is 15 residues. J lost 4 bases, V lost 4 bases, and 6 bases had no gene match. CDR3 DNA sequence: TGCGCCAGCAGCCGGCAACAGGGGTTCACCGGGGAGCTGTTTTTT. This translates into CASSRQQGFTGELFF.

The chain recombines TRBV15 with TRBJ2-1, with D possibly TRBD1 on 6 matching bases. The V gene's germline CDR1 is LNHNV and CDR2 YYDKDF (reference sequence). Between the trimmed V and J ends, which lost 5 bases and 5 bases, there was a span of 10 bases. This CDR3 is 13 amino acids long. The CDR3 protein is CATSADRNNEQFF. The CDR3 DNA reads TGTGCCACCAGCGCGGACAGAAACAATGAGCAGTTCTTC.

Concerning this clone: Within the sample, other DNA sequences also encode this same CDR3. The V and J genes are TRBV5-1 and TRBJ2-2; weak D call: TRBD1 (5 bases). The CDR3 contains 14 residues. The V end lost 0 bases, the J end lost 4 bases, and 7 bases lay between the germline ends. Germline V lookup: CDR1 SGHRS, CDR2 YFSETQ. CDR3 DNA sequence: TGCGCCAGCAGCTTGGGACAGTCCACCGGGGAGCTGTTTTTT. It specifies CASSLGQSTGELFF. Drawing the rest from reference TRBV5-1 and TRBJ2-2, the complete variable domain is KAGVTQTPRYLIKTRGQQVTLSCSPISGHRSVSWYQQTPGQGLQFLFEYFSETQRNKGNFPGRFSGRQFSNSRSEMNVSTLELGDSALYLCASSLGQSTGELFFGEGSRLTVL.

This sequence joins TRBV7-3 and TRBJ2-3, with D maybe TRBD1 (6 bases). CDR1 SGHTA and CDR2 FQGTGA come from the germline V gene. V was clipped by 2 bases and J by 6 bases, with 9 bases between them. There are 13 residues in the CDR3. CDR3 loop: CASSLLGADTQYF. As DNA, the CDR3 is TGTGCCAGCAGCTTATTGGGGGCCGATACGCAGTATTTT.

V usage is TRBV16 and J usage is TRBJ1-6, with D possibly matching TRBD1 (5 bases). Germline CDR1 KGHSY, CDR2 FQNENV. This CDR3 has 15 amino acids. Trimming pared 0 bases from V and 7 bases from J, leaving 10 bases between. CDR3 in DNA: TGTGCCAGCAGCCAATCTACCCAGGGAAATTCACCCCTCCACTTT. Residues: CASSQSTQGNSPLHF.

The chain employs TRBV5-4 and TRBJ1-3; TRBD1 might be the D (6 bases). This CDR3 contains 16 residues. Trimming stripped 1 base from V and 0 bases from J, with 11 bases between. Germline V gene sequence: CDR1 SGHNT, CDR2 YYREEE (reference sequence). Written as DNA, the CDR3 is TGTGCCAGCAGCTTGTCGACAGGCCTCTCTGGAAACACCATATATTTT. Amino acid sequence: CASSLSTGLSGNTIYF.

The chain recombines TRBV7-8 with TRBJ2-5; TRBD1 matches 7 bases. This CDR3 has 17 amino acids. CDR1 and CDR2 from the germline V gene are SGHVS and FQNEAQ. The trim removed 0 bases at V and 0 bases at J, leaving 7 bases unmatched. The CDR3 DNA is TGTGCCAGCAGCTTAGCCTCTACAGGGGAATACCAAGAGACCCAGTACTTC. Translating gives CASSLASTGEYQETQYF. Full variable domain (missing parts from reference TRBV7-8 and TRBJ2-5): GAGVSQSPRYKVAKRGQDVALRCDPISGHVSLFWYQQALGQGPEFLTYFQNEAQLDKSGLPSDRFFAERPEGSVSTLKIQRTQQEDSAVYLCASSLASTGEYQETQYFGPGTRLLVL.

This sequence joins TRBV20-1 and TRBJ2-7; D possibly corresponds to TRBD2 (5 bases). The CDR3 is made up of 11 amino acids. Trimming pared 6 bases from V and 5 bases from J, leaving 11 bases between. Germline lookup yields CDR1 DFQATT and CDR2 SNEGSKA (reference sequence). In DNA form, the CDR3 reads TGCAGTGCGAATGCGGGTAACGAGCAGTACTTC. Translated: CSANAGNEQYF.

The chain uses TRBV6-8 and TRBJ1-5; D remains unclear. The CDR3 spans 14 residues. Trimming stripped 10 bases from V and 4 bases from J, with 17 bases between. Germline V CDR1 and CDR2: MNHGY, SAAAGT. CDR3 bases: TGTGCCACCGAGGAGTCATACGGGAATCAGCCCCAGCATTTT. This codes for CATEESYGNQPQHF.

The rearrangement joins TRBV7-9 to TRBJ1-5; 8 bases map to TRBD1. The V segment lost 5 bases and the J segment 7 bases; nucleotides outside the gene matches: 7. Germline assignment: CDR1 SEHNR and CDR2 FQNEAQ (reference sequence). This CDR3 is built from 14 residues. The CDR3: CASSRTGPNQPQHF. For the CDR3, the DNA is TGTGCCAGCAGCCGGACAGGGCCCAACCAGCCCCAGCATTTT.